These 24 T cell receptor beta chains share one sample of origin, sequenced in a study of blood T cell repertoires in COVID-19. Repertoires were generated with immunoSEQ multiplex PCR, while TCRdb's copy carries only in-frame clones and drops some. The sample records 160,000 or so clones, around 80% being singletons. Input material: peripheral blood. All receptors come from a man aged 55 to 69 with active or convalescent COVID-19.

The gene calls are TRBV9 and TRBJ2-7, with D perhaps TRBD2 (6 bases). This CDR3 is 13 amino acids long. The germline V gene encodes CDR1 SGDLS and CDR2 YYNGEE. Trimming pared 2 bases from V and 1 base from J, leaving 7 bases between. CDR3 coding DNA: TGTGCCAGCAGCGTTAGCGGTTCCTACGAGCAGTACTTC. Amino acid sequence: CASSVSGSYEQYF.

CDR3 in amino acids: CASGSSPLLDGYTF. DNA of the CDR3: TGTGCCAGCGGGAGTTCCCCACTTCTAGATGGCTACACCTTC. V is TRBV2 and J is TRBJ1-2; no clear D. The V and J ends lost 8 bases and 6 bases respectively, with 19 bases between them. This CDR3 comprises 14 residues. Germline CDR1 is SNHLY and CDR2 is FYNNEI.

This chain links TRBV9 with TRBJ1-4; a weak D match, TRBD1 (6 bases). CDR1 SGDLS and CDR2 YYNGEE come from the germline V gene. CDR3 length: 15 residues. The V end was cut by 3 bases, the J end by 6 bases, with 15 bases between. This CDR3 is CASSDTGTKDEKLFF. DNA of the CDR3: TGTGCCAGCAGCGATACCGGGACAAAAGATGAAAAACTGTTTTTT.

There are a few counts of this clone. V usage is TRBV6-6 and J usage is TRBJ1-4; no firm D call. V gave up 6 bases and J gave up 7 bases, with 15 bases separating them. The CDR3 has 14 amino acids. CDR1 is MNHNY, CDR2 SVGAGI, per germline (reference sequence). The DNA for the CDR3 is TGTGCCAGCAGCGGTGGAGGATTTGGTGAAAAACTGTTTTTT. This sequence encodes CASSGGGFGEKLFF.

V usage is TRBV29-1 and J usage is TRBJ2-2; 12 positions match TRBD2. The CDR3 contains 14 residues. V lost 5 bases and J lost 11; bases outside the gene matches: 9. The germline CDR1 and CDR2 sequences are SQVTM and ANQGSEA. CDR3 sequence: CSVPLTSGSGELFF. CDR3 bases: TGCAGCGTTCCATTGACTAGCGGGAGTGGAGAGCTGTTTTTT.

This chain connects TRBV23-1 to TRBJ2-1; the match to TRBD1 covers 8 bases. TRBV23-1 falls under the ORF class, with uncertain function. The junction had 19 bases not matched to a gene; V was cut back by 7 bases and J by 11 bases. The CDR3 consists of 16 residues. The CDR3 spells CASTRPGAGGHQKQFF. DNA of the CDR3: TGCGCCAGCACCCGCCCGGGGGCAGGGGGCCACCAAAAGCAGTTCTTC.

The chain has TRBV4-2 and TRBJ1-6, with 7 bases lining up with TRBD1. Trimming removed 3 bases from V and 10 bases from J; junction bases left unmatched: 12. The CDR3 length is 16 residues. Per germline, CDR1 LGHNA and CDR2 YNFKEQ. CDR3 DNA: TGTGCCAGCAGCCACCTACGGCAGGGGGTTTGGTCACCCCTCCACTTT. Protein product: CASSHLRQGVWSPLHF.

This chain connects TRBV28 to TRBJ1-1; a possible D gene is TRBD1 (5 bases). CDR3 length: 15 residues. V was cut by 9 bases and J by 1 base, with 18 bases left in between. Germline values: CDR1 MDHEN, CDR2 SYDVKM. CDR3 nucleotides: TGTGCCAGGCCGGGGGGGGAGATAGAGAACACTGAAGCTTTCTTT. It encodes CARPGGEIENTEAFF.

The chain is built from TRBV18 and TRBJ1-2, with unresolved D. The germline V gene encodes CDR1 KGHSH and CDR2 LQKENI. The CDR3 sequence is 12 residues long. V was trimmed by 4 bases and J by 4 bases, leaving 7 bases between them. The CDR3 spells CASSQSVYGYTF. In DNA form, the CDR3 reads TGTGCCAGCTCACAGTCGGTCTATGGCTACACCTTC.

The V gene is TRBV6-2 or TRBV6-3, the J gene TRBJ2-7; 10 bases map to TRBD1. Trimming cost V 4 bases and J 9 bases; bases outside gene matches: 9. In germline, CDR1 is MNHEY, CDR2 SVGEGT. The CDR3 sequence is 14 residues long. The CDR3 loop is CASSWTGGGPGQYF. In DNA form, the CDR3 reads TGTGCCAGCAGTTGGACAGGGGGAGGCCCTGGGCAGTACTTC.

In this sample, this clone turned up many times. V is TRBV5-8 and J is TRBJ2-7; 8 nucleotides match TRBD1. The J segment lost 2 bases and the V segment lost 9 bases, leaving 7 bases of the junction unmatched. This CDR3 comprises 13 residues. Germline V lookup: CDR1 SGHTS, CDR2 YDEGEE. The CDR3 sequence: CANLGQGTYEQYF. The CDR3 nucleotides read TGTGCCAACCTAGGACAGGGCACCTACGAGCAGTACTTC.

The rearrangement links TRBV9 to TRBJ1-3, with D maybe TRBD1 (6 bases). CDR1 is SGDLS and CDR2 is YYNGEE in the germline V gene. The CDR3 is made up of 16 amino acids. Trimming removed 4 bases at V and 0 bases at J, with 14 bases between. As DNA, the CDR3 is TGTGCCAGCAGCCCCGGGACATCCGGCTCTGGAAACACCATATATTTT. It encodes CASSPGTSGSGNTIYF.

This chain joins TRBV5-6 and TRBJ1-1; D uncertain. Trimming removed 1 base from V and 0 bases from J, with 13 bases in between. The V gene's germline CDR1 is SGHDT and CDR2 YYEEEE. The CDR3 is 16 amino acids. The chain's CDR3 is CASSLYPGTMNTEAFF. The CDR3 DNA follows: TGTGCCAGCAGCTTGTATCCGGGAACTATGAACACTGAAGCTTTCTTT.

The chain combines TRBV6-1 with TRBJ1-5; possible D gene TRBD1, 6 bases. The V end was cut by 3 bases, the J end by 0 bases, with 9 bases between. The germline V gene has CDR1 MNHNS and CDR2 SASEGT. The CDR3 is made up of 15 amino acids. The CDR3 region is CASSDNRVSNQPQHF. The DNA for the CDR3 is TGTGCCAGCAGTGACAACAGGGTTAGCAATCAGCCCCAGCATTTT.

The table lists this clone with a few counts. The rearrangement joins TRBV15 to TRBJ2-7; the D gene is possibly TRBD1 (7 bases). Germline V gene sequence: CDR1 LNHNV, CDR2 YYDKDF (reference sequence). The CDR3 is made up of 16 amino acids. V was trimmed by 0 bases and J by 4 bases, leaving 16 bases between them. The CDR3 nucleotides are TGTGCCACCAGCAGAGATATCGGCAGGGGGGAATACGAGCAGTACTTC. Protein: CATSRDIGRGEYEQYF.

This clone was observed a handful of times. This rearrangement joins TRBV12-3 or TRBV12-4 to TRBJ1-1; D remains unclear. This CDR3 is 13 amino acids long. Trimming stripped 7 bases from V and 1 base from J, with 10 bases between. CDR3 in amino acids: CASNGLTNTEAFF. The CDR3 nucleotides read TGTGCCAGCAACGGACTTACGAACACTGAAGCTTTCTTT.

CDR3 in amino acids: CASSLGAENYGYTF. The CDR3 DNA reads as TGTGCCAGCAGCTTGGGGGCAGAGAACTATGGCTACACCTTC. The chain uses TRBV5-6 and TRBJ1-2, with no clear D. The germline V and J ends were trimmed by 0 bases and 2 bases, with 8 bases remaining between them. Germline CDR1 and CDR2: SGHDT and YYEEEE. The CDR3 runs 14 residues. Using reference TRBV5-6 and TRBJ1-2 for the parts outside the CDR3, the full variable domain is DAGVTQSPTHLIKTRGQQVTLRCSPKSGHDTVSWYQQALGQGPQFIFQYYEEEERQRGNFPDRFSGHQFPNYSSELNVNALLLGDSALYLCASSLGAENYGYTFGSGTRLTVV.

This chain links TRBV18 with TRBJ1-3; D is unclear. Germline V gives CDR1 KGHSH, CDR2 LQKENI. This CDR3 is 16 amino acids long. Trimming stripped 5 bases from V and 0 bases from J, with 14 bases between. The CDR3 sequence: CASSASGASSGNTIYF. CDR3 nucleotide sequence: TGTGCCAGCTCAGCCAGCGGCGCAAGCTCTGGAAACACCATATATTTT.

J is TRBJ2-7 and V is TRBV2; 11 bases line up with TRBD2. This CDR3 contains 14 residues. Germline V gene sequence: CDR1 SNHLY, CDR2 FYNNEI. V dropped 8 bases and J dropped 5; count of bases not matched to a gene: 8. DNA of the CDR3: TGTGCCAGCCGCTCTAGCGGGGGGCGTAACGAGCAGTACTTC. Its translation is CASRSSGGRNEQYF.

This clone was picked up a small number of times. V gene TRBV6-5 combines with J gene TRBJ2-3; 7 bases line up with TRBD1. There are 15 residues in the CDR3. Trimming cost V 6 bases and J 2 bases; bases outside gene matches: 8. Germline V lookup: CDR1 MNHEY, CDR2 SVGAGI. CDR3 sequence: CASRTGPFDTDTQYF. CDR3 sequence (DNA): TGTGCCAGCAGGACAGGGCCTTTCGACACAGATACGCAGTATTTT.

This clone was found once. The rearrangement uses TRBV2 and TRBJ2-1; D not resolved. CDR1 and CDR2 (germline): SNHLY, FYNNEI. The CDR3 totals 15 residues. Trimming cost V 4 bases and J 10 bases, with 20 bases left between them. Here the CDR3 reads CASSVLVRSSGEQFF. CDR3 DNA: TGTGCCAGCAGTGTGTTAGTGAGGTCAAGTGGGGAGCAGTTCTTC.

The rearrangement uses TRBV9 and TRBJ1-4; D perhaps matches TRBD1 (5 bases). This CDR3 spans 13 amino acids. Deletions cut 2 bases from V and 5 bases from J, with 7 bases between. Germline V gene sequence: CDR1 SGDLS, CDR2 YYNGEE. The CDR3 DNA is TGTGCCAGCAGCGTTGGGGGGAATGAAAAACTGTTTTTT. Amino acid sequence: CASSVGGNEKLFF.

J is TRBJ2-7 and V is TRBV24-1, with D tentatively TRBD1 (6 bases). The CDR3 length is 12 residues. Between the trimmed V and J ends, which lost 4 bases and 6 bases, there was a span of 9 bases. Germline lookup yields CDR1 KGHDR and CDR2 SFDVKD. CDR3 in amino acids: CATSDQGFEQYF. The CDR3 nucleotides read TGTGCCACCAGTGACCAGGGGTTCGAGCAGTACTTC.

In this sample, this clone turned up once. V gene TRBV3-1 (or the pseudogene TRBV3-2) combines with J gene TRBJ1-4, with 9 nucleotides matching TRBD1. Looked up from germline, CDR1 is LGHDT and CDR2 is YNNKEL (reference sequence). The J segment lost 4 bases and the V segment lost 2 bases, leaving 5 bases of the junction unmatched. The length of the CDR3 is 16 residues. The CDR3 DNA reads TGTGCCAGCAGCCAATCCGGGACAGGGATTAATGAAAAACTGTTTTTT. Translated, it gives CASSQSGTGINEKLFF.